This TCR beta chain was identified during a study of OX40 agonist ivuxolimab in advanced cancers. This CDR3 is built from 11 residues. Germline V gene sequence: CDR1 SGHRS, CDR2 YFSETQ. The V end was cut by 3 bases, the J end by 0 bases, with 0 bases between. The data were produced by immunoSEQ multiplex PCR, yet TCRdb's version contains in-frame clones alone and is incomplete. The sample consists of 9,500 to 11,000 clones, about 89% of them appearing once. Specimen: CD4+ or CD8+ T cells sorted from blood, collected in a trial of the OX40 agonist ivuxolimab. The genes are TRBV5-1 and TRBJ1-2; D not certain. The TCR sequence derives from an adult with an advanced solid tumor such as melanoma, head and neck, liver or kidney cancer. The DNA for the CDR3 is TGCGCCAGCAGCTCTAACTATGGCTACACCTTC. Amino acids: CASSSNYGYTF.